Below are 4 T cell receptor beta chains sequenced from a single sample in a study of T cell responses to AZD1222 COVID-19 vaccine. The data were produced by immunoSEQ multiplex PCR, yet TCRdb's version contains in-frame clones alone and is incomplete. The table shows tens of thousands of clones, with about 85% occurring only once. Sequenced material: peripheral blood, taken on day 0 of AZD1222 vaccination. The source is an adult in good health.

This chain uses TRBV19 with TRBJ2-1; 7 bases line up with TRBD1. V shed 7 bases, J shed 5 bases, and the junction held 14 bases outside the gene matches. The CDR3 is made up of 16 amino acids. From germline, CDR1 is LNHDA and CDR2 SQIVND (reference sequence). The CDR3 reads CASKLRQGTSNNEQFF. The CDR3, as DNA: TGTGCCAGTAAACTCCGACAGGGTACATCCAACAATGAGCAGTTCTTC.

The rearrangement uses TRBV5-1 and TRBJ1-3; possible D gene TRBD1, 5 bases. Germline values: CDR1 SGHRS, CDR2 YFSETQ. V lost 0 bases and J lost 5, with 21 bases in between. CDR3 length: 18 amino acids. CDR3 sequence (DNA): TGCGCCAGCAGCTTGGCGCCGGGACGACTAAACGGGAGAAACACCATATATTTT. Translated: CASSLAPGRLNGRNTIYF.

Here the CDR3 DNA reads TGTGCCAGCAGCTTTGGGACGGAAAAACTGTTTTTT. Translating it yields CASSFGTEKLFF. The chain couples TRBV5-6 to TRBJ1-4; possibly TRBD1 for D (5 bases). Germline loops: CDR1 SGHDT, CDR2 YYEEEE. The V and J ends lost 2 bases and 8 bases respectively, with 7 bases between them. This CDR3 is built from 12 residues.

The chain carries TRBV7-9 and TRBJ2-7; TRBD1 matches at 8 bases. Germline V gives CDR1 SEHNR, CDR2 FQNEAQ (reference sequence). V lost 5 bases and J lost 1; bases outside the gene matches: 4. The CDR3 loop spans 14 amino acids. CDR3 loop: CASSLQGESYEQYF. CDR3 DNA sequence: TGTGCCAGCAGCCTACAGGGGGAGTCCTACGAGCAGTACTTC. The whole variable domain, filled in from reference TRBV7-9 and TRBJ2-7, reads DTGVSQNPRHKITKRGQNVTFRCDPISEHNRLYWYRQTLGQGPEFLTYFQNEAQLEKSRLLSDRFSAERPKGSFSTLEIQRTEQGDSAMYLCASSLQGESYEQYFGPGTRLTVT.